This TCR beta chain was sequenced during a study of cytomegalovirus exposure and HLA in healthy donors. Note on this clone: As yet, its antigen is unknown.

Looked up from germline, CDR1 is SGHTS and CDR2 is YDEGEE. The CDR3 sequence is 13 residues long. Trimming stripped 5 bases from V and 8 bases from J, with 16 bases between. Study observations and caveats: Analysis was performed later, and it showed HLA-associated TCR beta chains to be more clonally expanded than equally common others. Accounts indicate the classifier identified cytomegalovirus status with strong specificity and sensitivity. Earlier analysis found most TCR beta V segments productive about 87% or about 30% of the time. Reported findings show TCR beta sequences accurately forecast HLA-A and HLA-B alleles in most subjects.

In the PCR, 60 Vbeta and 13 Jbeta primers were used. The protocol was immunoSEQ multiplex PCR, while the TCRdb copy is restricted to in-frame clones and leaves out a portion. The table lists some 90,000 clones, less than 70% of them singletons. The receptor comes from a man aged 50-60 years in good health and CMV-seronegative. V usage is TRBV5-8 and J usage is TRBJ1-2; D may be TRBD1 (5 bases). The source material was PBMCs. The CDR3 reads CASRSRGVWGYTF. In DNA, the CDR3 is TGTGCCAGCAGATCCCGGGGGGTCTGGGGCTACACCTTC.